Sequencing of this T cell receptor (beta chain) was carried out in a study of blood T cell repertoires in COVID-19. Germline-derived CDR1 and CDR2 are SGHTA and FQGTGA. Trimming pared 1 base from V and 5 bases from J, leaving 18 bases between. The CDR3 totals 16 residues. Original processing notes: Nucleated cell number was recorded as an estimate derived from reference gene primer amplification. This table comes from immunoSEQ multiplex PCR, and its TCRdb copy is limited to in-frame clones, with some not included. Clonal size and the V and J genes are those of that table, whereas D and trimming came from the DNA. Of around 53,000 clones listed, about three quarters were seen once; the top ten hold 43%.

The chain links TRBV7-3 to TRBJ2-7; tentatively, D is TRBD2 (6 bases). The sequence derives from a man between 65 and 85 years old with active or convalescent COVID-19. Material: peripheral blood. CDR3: CASSLNPRGTQDEQYF. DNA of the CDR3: TGTGCCAGCAGCTTAAACCCCCGGGGGACCCAGGACGAGCAGTACTTC.